Shown below are 6 T cell receptor beta chains from a single sample sequenced in a study of blood T cell repertoires in COVID-19. The assay was immunoSEQ multiplex PCR, and TCRdb's table has in-frame clones only and misses some. This sample has roughly 200,000 clones; about 88% occur once, and the top ten carry 9.5% to 13%. Sample: peripheral blood. Every receptor here comes from a woman in her forties or fifties with COVID-19, enrolled during active disease.

The chain combines TRBV6-2 or TRBV6-3 with TRBJ2-7; maybe TRBD2 (5 bases). Germline CDR1 MNHEY, CDR2 SVGEGT. V was clipped by 2 bases and J by 0 bases, with 29 bases between them. This CDR3 comprises 21 residues. CDR3 in amino acids: CASSYHPTPPGSRRSSYEQYF. CDR3 in DNA: TGTGCCAGCAGTTACCATCCTACCCCGCCGGGTTCCAGGAGGAGCTCCTACGAGCAGTACTTC.

The gene calls are TRBV7-8 and TRBJ1-1; 8 bases are a match to TRBD1. Trimming at V came to 4 bases and at J to 4 bases, leaving 26 bases not matched to a gene. Germline V gives CDR1 SGHVS, CDR2 FQNEAQ. This CDR3 is 21 amino acids long. Here the CDR3 DNA reads TGTGCCAGCAGCTCAAGAGGACAGGGAAAAATAACGAGGGGGGATAGCACTGAAGCTTTCTTT. Translating gives CASSSRGQGKITRGDSTEAFF.

V and J are TRBV7-6 and TRBJ2-7, with D unclear. From germline, CDR1 is SGHVS and CDR2 FNYEAQ. The CDR3 extends over 13 amino acids. Trimming pared 0 bases from V and 5 bases from J, leaving 8 bases between. CDR3 DNA sequence: TGTGCCAGCAGCTTAGCTCGCCGGGACGAGCAGTACTTC. Residues: CASSLARRDEQYF.

The CDR3 DNA sequence: TGTGCCACGGCGACCGGCTTCGGGGGCTACACCTTC. Translation gives CATATGFGGYTF. The gene calls are TRBV12-3 or TRBV12-4 and TRBJ1-2; D unresolved. V lost 10 bases and J lost 8, with 17 bases in between. The CDR3 spans 12 residues.

The chain employs TRBV6-5 and TRBJ1-2, with D possibly matching TRBD1 (6 bases). From germline, CDR1 is MNHEY and CDR2 SVGAGI. V was clipped by 7 bases and J by 6 bases, with 21 bases between them. CDR3 size: 15 residues. The CDR3 sequence: CASTDPYGGADGYTF. The CDR3 nucleotides are TGTGCCAGCACCGACCCATATGGGGGGGCGGATGGCTACACCTTC.

This sequence joins TRBV25-1 and TRBJ1-6, with D unclear. CDR1 and CDR2 (germline): MGHDK, SYGVNS. The CDR3 consists of 14 residues. V lost 5 bases and J 10 bases, leaving 15 bases between the germline ends. The DNA of the CDR3 is TGTGCCAGCAGTCTGGAGGGAGGAGGGTCACCCCTCCACTTT. Translation gives CASSLEGGGSPLHF.